This T cell receptor (beta chain) was identified during a study of blood T cell repertoires in COVID-19 (dated by TCRdb to 2020 to 2022). Turning to the overall study: Samples covering the acute and convalescent phases of COVID-19 were provided by collaborators in the United States, Italy and Spain. Nearly every sample came with metadata listing a de-identified subject ID, COVID-19 status, age in years and sex. The dataset comprised deeply sampled blood TCRbeta repertoires from subjects exposed to, actively infected with, or recovered from COVID-19. The samples were drawn from two sources: the first 160 participants of the ongoing ImmuneRACE study, and 950 to 1,500 subjects contributed by 6 global collaborators. Where HLA class I and class II types were available, the types were taken from metadata supplied by the sample provider, not from assay-based typing. The material from the prospective study consisted of cDNA or gDNA derived from T cells, B-cell-depleted T cells, or PBMCs. The repertoires were released in a freely available public database intended as a resource for research on the immune response to SARS-CoV-2.

A distance of 5 bases separates the germline ends of V and J, which lose 0 bases and 2 bases respectively. For CDR1 and CDR2, the germline V gene lists SGHRS and YFSETQ. The CDR3 holds 13 amino acids from the cysteine to the phenylalanine. Only the CDR3 DNA stays, 39 bases, in frame from base 1. What the research found in general, with its limitations: How much clinical and demographic metadata was included differed by source and by participant, and the metadata was provided uncurated.

TCRbeta CDR3 regions were amplified from genomic DNA by means of the immunoSEQ Assay, a bias-controlled multiplex PCR. Regarding the original processing steps: The number of nucleated cells in each sample was estimated by amplification of reference gene primers within the assay. To quantify the absolute abundance of each unique TCRbeta CDR3 rearrangement, sequence reads were collapsed and filtered. For each sample, productive Simpson clonality was calculated as the square root of Simpson's diversity index over productive rearrangements. TCRdb holds this immuneACCESS table with in-frame rearrangements only. Some clones are missing; in checked studies, unresolved V genes explain under half, and the rest has no known cause. V, J and clone size derive from that table, while D and trimming were established from the DNA sequence. For this sample the table gives under 150,000 clones, of which around nine tenths were detected only once. Roughly a tenth of the sample is in the top ten clones.

Collaborating institutions collected whole blood in K2EDTA tubes following their own protocols. For TCRbeta analysis, collaborators shipped samples as frozen whole blood, isolated PBMCs, or DNA extracted from either of those sample types. This clone appeared a few times. Its binding antigen is unknown. Per-nucleotide qualities are absent, and no much larger clonotype sits a single base away. The sample carries other DNA sequences with the same CDR3. The origin of this receptor is a man between 45 and 60 years old with active or convalescent COVID-19. The specimen sequenced was peripheral blood. Recombination linked TRBV5-1 to TRBJ1-1; the D gene remains uncertain. The CDR3 protein sequence reads: CASSLGGNTEAFF. The sequenced DNA is TGCGCCAGCAGCTTGGGAGGTAACACTGAAGCTTTCTTT.